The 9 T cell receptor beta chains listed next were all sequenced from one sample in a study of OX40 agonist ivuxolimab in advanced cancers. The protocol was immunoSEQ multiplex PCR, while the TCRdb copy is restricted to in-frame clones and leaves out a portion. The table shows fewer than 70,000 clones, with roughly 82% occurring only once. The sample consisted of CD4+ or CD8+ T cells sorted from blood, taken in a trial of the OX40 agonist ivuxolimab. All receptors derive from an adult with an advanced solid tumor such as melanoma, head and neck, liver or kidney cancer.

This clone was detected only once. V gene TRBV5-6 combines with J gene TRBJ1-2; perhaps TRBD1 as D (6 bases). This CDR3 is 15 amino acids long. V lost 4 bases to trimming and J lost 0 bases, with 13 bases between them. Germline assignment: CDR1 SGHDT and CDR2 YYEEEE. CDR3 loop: CASSPRTATNYGYTF. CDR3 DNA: TGTGCCAGCAGCCCCCGGACAGCAACTAACTATGGCTACACCTTC.

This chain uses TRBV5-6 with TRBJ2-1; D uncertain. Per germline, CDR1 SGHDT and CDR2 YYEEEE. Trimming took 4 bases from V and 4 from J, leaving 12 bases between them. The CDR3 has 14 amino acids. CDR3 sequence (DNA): TGTGCCAGCAGCAAGCCCGCTAGGTACAATGAGCAGTTCTTC. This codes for CASSKPARYNEQFF.

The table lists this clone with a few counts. CDR3 sequence reads: CATSRTAGRGVNTEAFF. The CDR3 DNA reads as TGTGCCACCAGCAGGACAGCGGGTCGGGGGGTGAACACTGAAGCTTTCTTT. The V call is TRBV15, the J call TRBJ1-1; a possible D gene is TRBD1 (5 bases). Germline V gene data show CDR1 as LNHNV and CDR2 as YYDKDF (reference sequence). Trimming took off 3 bases at V and 0 bases at J, with 17 bases between the two ends. This CDR3 contains 17 residues.

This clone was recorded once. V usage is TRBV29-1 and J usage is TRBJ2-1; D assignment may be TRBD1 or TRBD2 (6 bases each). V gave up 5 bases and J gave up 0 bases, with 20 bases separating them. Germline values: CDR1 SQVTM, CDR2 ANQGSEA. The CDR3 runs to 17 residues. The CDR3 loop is CSVWERGVYGSYNEQFF. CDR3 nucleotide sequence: TGCAGCGTTTGGGAGAGGGGGGTCTATGGCTCCTACAATGAGCAGTTCTTC.

As DNA, the CDR3 is TGTGCCAGCAGTTCGGGACAGGGCTTTGGTCAGCCCCAGCATTTT. This encodes CASSSGQGFGQPQHF. This chain joins TRBV5-5 and TRBJ1-5; the match to TRBD1 covers 9 bases. Germline V gives CDR1 SGHKS, CDR2 YYEKEE (reference sequence). Unmatched junction bases numbered 9, after V lost 5 bases and J lost 6 bases. The CDR3 covers 15 residues.

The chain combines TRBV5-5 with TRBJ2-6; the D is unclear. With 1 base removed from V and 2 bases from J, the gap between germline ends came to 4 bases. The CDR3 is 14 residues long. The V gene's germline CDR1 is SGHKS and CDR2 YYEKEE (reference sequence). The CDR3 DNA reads TGTGCCAGCAGCTTGTACGCTGGGGCCAACGTCCTGACTTTC. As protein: CASSLYAGANVLTF.

The CDR3 sequence: CAWKNSGRLHTGELFF. CDR3 in DNA: TGTGCCTGGAAAAATAGCGGGAGGTTACACACCGGGGAGCTGTTTTTT. This sequence joins TRBV30 and TRBJ2-2; 10 nucleotides match TRBD2. The J segment lost 3 bases and the V segment lost 4 bases, leaving 8 bases of the junction unmatched. Germline V gives CDR1 GTSNPN, CDR2 SVGIG (reference sequence). CDR3 size: 16 residues. The entire variable domain, with the rest obtained from reference TRBV30 and TRBJ2-2, is as follows: SQTIHQWPATLVQPVGSPLSLECTVEGTSNPNLYWYRQAAGRGLQLLFYSVGIGQISSEVPQNLSASRPQDRQFILSSKKLLLSDSGFYLCAWKNSGRLHTGELFFGEGSRLTVL.

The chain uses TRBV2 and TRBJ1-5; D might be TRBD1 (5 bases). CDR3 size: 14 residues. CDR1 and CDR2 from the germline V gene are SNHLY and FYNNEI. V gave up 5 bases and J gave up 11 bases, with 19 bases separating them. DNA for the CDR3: TGTGCCAGCAGTCCTGGACGGGGGGGAGGATCCCAGCATTTT. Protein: CASSPGRGGGSQHF.

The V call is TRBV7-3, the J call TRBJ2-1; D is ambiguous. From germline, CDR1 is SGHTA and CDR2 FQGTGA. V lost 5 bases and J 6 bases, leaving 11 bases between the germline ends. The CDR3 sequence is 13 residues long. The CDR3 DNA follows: TGTGCCAGCAGCCCTACCGCCATCAATGAGCAGTTCTTC. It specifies CASSPTAINEQFF.